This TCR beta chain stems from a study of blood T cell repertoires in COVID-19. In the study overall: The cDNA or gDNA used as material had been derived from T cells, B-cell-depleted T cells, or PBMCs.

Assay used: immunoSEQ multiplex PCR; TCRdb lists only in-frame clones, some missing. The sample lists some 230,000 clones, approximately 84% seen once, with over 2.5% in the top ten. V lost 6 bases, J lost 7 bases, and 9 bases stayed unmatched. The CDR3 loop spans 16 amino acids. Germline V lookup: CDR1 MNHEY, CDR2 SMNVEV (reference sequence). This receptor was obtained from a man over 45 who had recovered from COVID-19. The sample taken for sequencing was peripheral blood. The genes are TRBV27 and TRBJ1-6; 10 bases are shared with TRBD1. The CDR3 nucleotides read TGTGCCAGCAGAGGGCCGGGACAGGGGAGGAATTCACCCCTCCACTTT. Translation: CASRGPGQGRNSPLHF.